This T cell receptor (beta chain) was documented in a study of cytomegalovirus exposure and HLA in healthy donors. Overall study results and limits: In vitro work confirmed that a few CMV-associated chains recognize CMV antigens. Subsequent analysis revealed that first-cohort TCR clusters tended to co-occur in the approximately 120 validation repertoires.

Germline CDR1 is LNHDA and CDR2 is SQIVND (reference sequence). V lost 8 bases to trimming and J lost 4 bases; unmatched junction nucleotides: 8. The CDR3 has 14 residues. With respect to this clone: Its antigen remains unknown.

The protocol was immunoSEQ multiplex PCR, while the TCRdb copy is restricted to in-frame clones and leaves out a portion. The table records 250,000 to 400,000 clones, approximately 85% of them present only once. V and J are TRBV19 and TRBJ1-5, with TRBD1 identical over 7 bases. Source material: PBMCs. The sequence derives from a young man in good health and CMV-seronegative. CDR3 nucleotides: TGTGCCAGTTCTCCGGGACAGAGAAATCAGCCCCAGCATTTT. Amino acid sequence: CASSPGQRNQPQHF. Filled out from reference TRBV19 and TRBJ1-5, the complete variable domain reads DGGITQSPKYLFRKEGQNVTLSCEQNLNHDAMYWYRQDPGQGLRLIYYSQIVNDFQKGDIAEGYSVSREKKESFPLTVTSAQKNPTAFYLCASSPGQRNQPQHFGDGTRLSIL.